The 28 T cell receptor beta chains given below trace back to one sample, sequenced in a study of T cell responses to AZD1222 COVID-19 vaccine. Generated by immunoSEQ multiplex PCR, the TCRdb table keeps only in-frame clones and is missing some. This table has about 93,000 clones, approximately 92% appearing once. The specimen comprised peripheral blood, sampled 28 days after the second AZD1222 dose. The source of these receptors is an adult who received the AZD1222 COVID-19 vaccine.

This clone is a singleton in its sample. This sequence joins TRBV7-9 and TRBJ2-6; 7 nucleotides match TRBD1. This CDR3 contains 17 residues. Per germline, CDR1 SEHNR and CDR2 FQNEAQ (reference sequence). Unmatched junction bases numbered 4, after V lost 1 base and J lost 1 base. The DNA of the CDR3 is TGTGCCAGCAGCTTAGAGCCAGGGGGATCTGGGGCCAACGTCCTGACTTTC. This codes for CASSLEPGGSGANVLTF.

The J gene is TRBJ1-2, the V gene TRBV6-4; D possibly corresponds to TRBD1 (5 bases). From germline, CDR1 is MRHNA and CDR2 SNTAGT. V lost 2 bases, J lost 7 bases, and 11 bases lay in between. The CDR3 loop spans 13 amino acids. CDR3 region: CASSDPPRVGYTF. CDR3 nucleotides: TGTGCCAGCAGTGACCCGCCCAGGGTTGGCTACACCTTC.

The chain links TRBV30 to TRBJ1-2, with a weak D call TRBD1 (5 bases). The CDR3 consists of 14 residues. Germline V CDR1 and CDR2: GTSNPN, SVGIG (reference sequence). The V end lost 2 bases, the J end lost 1 base, and 11 bases lay between the germline ends. The CDR3 region has the DNA TGTGCCTGGAGTAGTAAGGGGCATAACTATGGCTACACCTTC. It codes for CAWSSKGHNYGYTF.

This chain uses TRBV18 with TRBJ2-7; D may be TRBD1 (5 bases). CDR1 is KGHSH and CDR2 is LQKENI in the germline V gene. V was pared by 5 bases and J by 6 bases, with 14 bases between. The CDR3 runs to 13 residues. The CDR3 is CASSAGSSAEQYF. CDR3 bases: TGTGCCAGCTCAGCAGGGTCTAGTGCCGAGCAGTACTTC.

The chain couples TRBV29-1 to TRBJ2-1; 13 bases agree with TRBD2. Germline V gene sequence: CDR1 SQVTM, CDR2 ANQGSEA. The ends lost 5 bases at V and 3 bases at J; junction bases unmatched: 13. This CDR3 region has 18 residues. Here the CDR3 reads CSVRAGTSGTDDYNEQFF. CDR3 nucleotides: TGCAGCGTTCGGGCCGGGACTAGCGGGACGGATGACTACAATGAGCAGTTCTTC.

V usage is TRBV5-5 and J usage is TRBJ2-3; TRBD1 agrees at 9 bases. The CDR3 has 17 amino acids. With 3 bases clipped from V and 5 bases from J, the junction kept 13 bases outside the gene matches. Germline V lookup: CDR1 SGHKS, CDR2 YYEKEE (reference sequence). The CDR3 bases are TGTGCCAGCAGCTACTCCGGGACAGGGCCGGGAGAAGATACGCAGTATTTT. It codes for CASSYSGTGPGEDTQYF. Full variable domain (missing parts from reference TRBV5-5 and TRBJ2-3): DAGVTQSPTHLIKTRGQQVTLRCSPISGHKSVSWYQQVLGQGPQFIFQYYEKEERGRGNFPDRFSARQFPNYSSELNVNALLLGDSALYLCASSYSGTGPGEDTQYFGPGTRLTVL.

V is TRBV7-2 and J is TRBJ2-1; 11 nucleotides match TRBD2. The V and J ends lost 2 bases and 7 bases, in that order; junction bases with no gene match: 4. The CDR3 has 15 residues. Germline V gene data show CDR1 as SGHTA and CDR2 as FQGNSA. In DNA form, the CDR3 reads TGTGCCAGCAGCTTAACTAGCGGGAGTGGTAATGAGCAGTTCTTC. Protein sequence: CASSLTSGSGNEQFF.

The chain carries TRBV6-2 or TRBV6-3 and TRBJ1-1; D unclear. V lost 3 bases and J 1 base, leaving 3 bases between the germline ends. This CDR3 has 12 residues. Germline values: CDR1 MNHEY, CDR2 SVGEGT. CDR3 sequence (DNA): TGTGCCAGCAGTTATTGGAACACTGAAGCTTTCTTT. Protein sequence: CASSYWNTEAFF.

This chain connects TRBV6-6 to TRBJ2-7; TRBD1 aligns across 8 bases. The CDR3 is 14 residues long. Germline V gene lookup returns CDR1 MNHNY and CDR2 SVGAGI (reference sequence). V dropped 5 bases and J dropped 4; count of bases not matched to a gene: 7. CDR3 sequence reads: CASSKQGEAYEQYF. The CDR3 bases are TGTGCCAGCAGTAAACAGGGGGAGGCTTACGAGCAGTACTTC.

The chain employs TRBV14 and TRBJ2-1; D might be TRBD2 (5 bases). V lost 4 bases to trimming and J lost 2 bases, with 12 bases between them. This CDR3 has 15 amino acids. CDR1 and CDR2 from the germline V gene are SGHDN and FVKESK. CDR3 sequence (DNA): TGTGCCAGCAGCCTCCTTGCGGGCGCCTACAATGAGCAGTTCTTC. It codes for CASSLLAGAYNEQFF.

The chain combines TRBV12-3 or TRBV12-4 with TRBJ1-2; D is undetermined. V was clipped by 3 bases and J by 6 bases, with 8 bases between them. The CDR3 has 12 residues. CDR3 in amino acids: CASSFGGNGYTF. The CDR3 region has the DNA TGTGCCAGCAGTTTTGGAGGGAATGGCTACACCTTC.

V and J are TRBV19 and TRBJ1-5, with 8 positions matching TRBD1. The V and J ends lost 3 bases and 2 bases, in that order; junction bases with no gene match: 9. Germline CDR1 reads LNHDA; CDR2 reads SQIVND (reference sequence). CDR3 length: 17 residues. For the CDR3, the DNA is TGTGCCAGTAGTATCTTCTCAGGGGGCGAGGGCAATCAGCCCCAGCATTTT. Translation gives CASSIFSGGEGNQPQHF.

The V call is TRBV3-1 (or the pseudogene TRBV3-2), the J call TRBJ2-7; the match to TRBD1 covers 7 bases. CDR1 LGHDT and CDR2 YNNKEL come from the germline V gene (reference sequence). The CDR3 is made up of 15 amino acids. Germline trimming cut 5 bases from V and 4 bases from J; bases unmatched to any gene: 11. The CDR3 nucleotides are TGTGCCAGCAGCGGCCGGACAGGAATCGTGTACGAGCAGTACTTC. This gives the protein CASSGRTGIVYEQYF.

The rearrangement joins TRBV25-1 to TRBJ2-7; no clear D. This CDR3 is built from 13 residues. Trimming left V 2 bases short and J 2 bases short, with 7 bases between. Germline V lookup: CDR1 MGHDK, CDR2 SYGVNS. In DNA form, the CDR3 reads TGTGCCAGCAGTGAAGAAGGACCCTACGAGCAGTACTTC. Amino acids: CASSEEGPYEQYF.

The rearrangement links TRBV20-1 to TRBJ1-1; 9 bases agree with TRBD1. The V gene end was trimmed by 3 bases and the J gene end by 2 bases; junction bases not matched to a gene: 10. This CDR3 is built from 16 residues. CDR1 and CDR2 (germline): DFQATT, SNEGSKA (reference sequence). The CDR3 DNA is TGCAGTGCTAGTCCAAATCCGGGACAGGGAAACACTGAAGCTTTCTTT. Residues: CSASPNPGQGNTEAFF.

This rearrangement joins TRBV9 to TRBJ2-3; D is unresolved. Germline V lookup: CDR1 SGDLS, CDR2 YYNGEE. The V end was cut by 1 base, the J end by 4 bases, with 13 bases between. The CDR3 is made up of 15 amino acids. The CDR3 loop reads CASSVSPTGADTQYF. The CDR3, as DNA: TGTGCCAGCAGCGTATCCCCCACGGGCGCAGATACGCAGTATTTT.

V usage is TRBV10-1 and J usage is TRBJ1-2; D ambiguous. CDR3 size: 13 residues. The V gene lost 6 bases and the J gene lost 4 bases, with 12 bases spanning the gap. CDR1 and CDR2 (germline): WNHNN, SYGVQD (reference sequence). CDR3 in amino acids: CASSPDTGYGYTF. DNA for the CDR3: TGCGCCAGCAGCCCAGACACGGGCTATGGCTACACCTTC.

The rearrangement joins TRBV6-5 to TRBJ1-2; 8 bases map to TRBD1. V shed 1 base, J shed 4 bases, and the junction held 8 bases outside the gene matches. CDR1 and CDR2 (germline): MNHEY, SVGAGI. This CDR3 is built from 16 residues. The CDR3 here is CASSYLAGTGSYGYTF. CDR3 sequence (DNA): TGTGCCAGCAGTTACTTAGCCGGGACAGGATCCTATGGCTACACCTTC.

CDR3 DNA sequence: TGTGCCAGCAGCGCCTGGACGGTAGCATATGGCTACACCTTC. This codes for CASSAWTVAYGYTF. V gene TRBV2 combines with J gene TRBJ1-2, with D uncertain. This CDR3 region has 14 residues. V was pared by 6 bases and J by 5 bases, with 16 bases between. Germline V CDR1 and CDR2: SNHLY, FYNNEI.

CDR3 DNA: TGTGCCAGCATGGATAGGCCTTCCGATGAAAAACTGTTTTTT. Protein product: CASMDRPSDEKLFF. The V call is TRBV2, the J call TRBJ1-4, with D uncertain. The V end was cut by 7 bases, the J end by 6 bases, with 15 bases between. The CDR3 is made up of 14 amino acids. Germline V lookup: CDR1 SNHLY, CDR2 FYNNEI.

The gene calls are TRBV21-1 and TRBJ1-6; TRBD1, the table's D call, was not compared with the DNA. TRBV21-1 is a known pseudogene. The CDR3 spans 17 residues. In DNA form, the CDR3 reads TGTGCCAGCAGCAAACTCCCGACAGGGGCGGCTAATTCACCCCTCCACTTT. Protein product: CASSKLPTGAANSPLHF.

The V and J genes are TRBV6-2 or TRBV6-3 and TRBJ2-3, with 10 bases lining up with TRBD2. Per germline, CDR1 MNHEY and CDR2 SVGEGT. Trimming took 6 bases from V and 2 from J; bases not matched to a gene: 14. The CDR3 runs to 18 residues. CDR3 DNA sequence: TGTGCCAGCAGCCCTCAGCCCCCTCTAGCGGGGGCCACAGATACGCAGTATTTT. Protein: CASSPQPPLAGATDTQYF.

The chain uses TRBV7-2 and TRBJ1-4; D not resolved. V lost 4 bases and J 7 bases, leaving 10 bases between the germline ends. In germline, CDR1 is SGHTA, CDR2 FQGNSA. This CDR3 is built from 13 residues. This chain's CDR3 is CASSSWRSEKLFF. Here the CDR3 DNA reads TGTGCCAGCAGCTCGTGGAGGTCTGAAAAACTGTTTTTT.

The chain employs TRBV12-3 or TRBV12-4 and TRBJ1-1, with D hard to call. The CDR3 consists of 13 residues. The V and J ends lost 5 bases and 0 bases respectively, with 7 bases between them. CDR3 sequence (DNA): TGTGCCAGCAGTCTATTCATGAACACTGAAGCTTTCTTT. It is translated as CASSLFMNTEAFF.

The count of this clone is one. This chain connects TRBV11-3 to TRBJ2-3, with a weak D call TRBD2 (6 bases). The CDR3 spans 15 residues. Germline V gives CDR1 SGHNT, CDR2 YENEEA. The germline V and J ends were trimmed by 1 base and 0 bases, with 8 bases remaining between them. Here the CDR3 reads CASSLGSGSTDTQYF. The CDR3, as DNA: TGTGCCAGCAGCTTAGGTAGCGGAAGCACAGATACGCAGTATTTT. The full variable domain, in which reference TRBV11-3 and TRBJ2-3 provide the parts outside the CDR3, is EAGVVQSPRYKIIEKKQPVAFWCNPISGHNTLYWYLQNLGQGPELLIRYENEEAVDDSQLPKDRFSAERLKGVDSTLKIQPAELGDSAVYLCASSLGSGSTDTQYFGPGTRLTVL.

The chain links TRBV29-1 to TRBJ1-2; D is unclear. Germline V gene data show CDR1 as SQVTM and CDR2 as ANQGSEA. Trimming removed 3 bases from V and 5 bases from J, with 16 bases in between. This CDR3 spans 14 amino acids. The CDR3: CSVEIRYVGYGYTF. CDR3 in DNA: TGCAGCGTTGAGATCCGATACGTGGGTTATGGCTACACCTTC. The full variable domain, rest sourced from reference TRBV29-1 and TRBJ1-2, is SAVISQKPSRDICQRGTSLTIQCQVDSQVTMMFWYRQQPGQSLTLIATANQGSEATYESGFVIDKFPISRPNLTFSTLTVSNMSPEDSSIYLCSVEIRYVGYGYTFGSGTRLTVV.

The gene calls are TRBV4-2 and TRBJ1-2, with 8 nucleotides matching TRBD1. Germline V gene sequence: CDR1 LGHNA, CDR2 YNFKEQ. The J segment lost 2 bases and the V segment lost 3 bases, leaving 2 bases of the junction unmatched. CDR3 length: 14 residues. The CDR3 loop is CASSQDRENYGYTF. CDR3 coding DNA: TGTGCCAGCAGCCAGGACAGGGAAAACTATGGCTACACCTTC.

For this clone: The junction departs from the called germline gene at one end, perhaps through a read error. The rearrangement links TRBV19 to TRBJ2-7; 10 bases fit TRBD2. Germline V gene data show CDR1 as LNHDA and CDR2 as SQIVND (reference sequence). The CDR3 consists of 17 residues. CDR3 in DNA: TGTGCCAGTGGTATCGGCGCTAGCGGGGGTCCATCCTACGAGCAGTACTTC. Residues: CASGIGASGGPSYEQYF.